What follows are 15 T cell receptor beta chains derived from one specimen sequenced in a study of blood T cell repertoires in COVID-19. TCRdb keeps only in-frame clones here, not all; method: immunoSEQ multiplex PCR. The repertoire consists of about 310,000 clones, with about 90% occurring once and the leading ten covering roughly 2.9%. The material sequenced was peripheral blood. All receptors come from a woman aged 25 to 39 with COVID-19, enrolled during active disease.

This chain links TRBV12-3 or TRBV12-4 with TRBJ1-2; weak D call: TRBD1 (6 bases). The CDR3 has 10 amino acids. Trimming took off 8 bases at V and 7 bases at J, with 8 bases between the two ends. CDR3 in DNA: TGTGCCAGCGGGGGCCTTGGCTACACCTTC. The encoded protein is CASGGLGYTF.

The rearrangement joins TRBV4-2 to TRBJ1-1, with D possibly being TRBD1 (5 bases). Germline assignment: CDR1 LGHNA and CDR2 YNFKEQ. The CDR3 is 16 residues long. Trimming cost V 3 bases and J 1 base, with 15 bases left between them. CDR3 amino acids: CASSQTPGLPNTEAFF. Written as DNA, the CDR3 is TGTGCCAGCAGCCAGACGCCGGGACTTCCGAACACTGAAGCTTTCTTT.

This chain links TRBV15 with TRBJ2-2, with a tentative D call TRBD2 (6 bases). The CDR3 sequence is 15 residues long. Trimming took 5 bases from V and 8 from J, leaving 18 bases between them. Germline CDR1 reads LNHNV; CDR2 reads YYDKDF (reference sequence). CDR3 residues: CATSPVGGVGGELFF. For the CDR3, the DNA is TGTGCCACCAGCCCTGTCGGAGGGGTGGGTGGGGAGCTGTTTTTT.

This chain links TRBV27 with TRBJ2-3; D is undetermined. Germline values: CDR1 MNHEY, CDR2 SMNVEV (reference sequence). The V and J ends lost 3 bases and 7 bases respectively, with 11 bases between them. CDR3 size: 13 residues. The CDR3 DNA sequence: TGTGCCAGCAGTTTGATTGTGGGCAATACGCAGTATTTT. It is translated as CASSLIVGNTQYF.

The chain recombines TRBV29-1 with TRBJ1-1; TRBD1 aligns across 10 bases. CDR1 and CDR2 from the germline V gene are SQVTM and ANQGSEA. Trimming at V came to 2 bases and at J to 5 bases, leaving 14 bases not matched to a gene. The CDR3 totals 17 residues. CDR3 DNA sequence: TGCAGCGTTGAATGGGGGGACAGGGGCGCAGGGTGGACTGAAGCTTTCTTT. Protein sequence: CSVEWGDRGAGWTEAFF.

The chain links TRBV3-1 (or the pseudogene TRBV3-2) to TRBJ1-2; maybe TRBD1 (5 bases). V was cut by 1 base and J by 5 bases, with 8 bases left in between. CDR1 LGHDT and CDR2 YNNKEL come from the germline V gene (reference sequence). The CDR3 loop spans 13 amino acids. The CDR3 DNA reads TGTGCCAGCAGCCAAGGCGCAGGGTATGGCTACACCTTC. This encodes CASSQGAGYGYTF.

The chain joins TRBV10-2 to TRBJ2-1, with D possibly being TRBD1 (6 bases). The germline V gene has CDR1 WSHSY and CDR2 SAAADI. V lost 6 bases, J lost 9 bases, and 18 bases lay in between. The length of the CDR3 is 14 residues. The CDR3 bases are TGCGCCAGCAGGACAGGTAATGGGTATGGTGAGCAGTTCTTC. Translated, it gives CASRTGNGYGEQFF.

With regard to this clone: This CDR3 is missing its conserved last phenylalanine or tryptophan, likely due to a read error. It is unclear where the CDR3 begins or ends on the DNA, so no DNA is shown, and the CDR3 is as TCRdb lists it. The rearrangement links TRBV7-6 to TRBJ2-7; the table's D call of TRBD1 was not tested on the DNA. The CDR3 is 10 amino acids in total, end residues counted. The germline V gene has CDR1 SGHVS and CDR2 FNYEAQ. CDR3 region: CASSLGTGIS.

The chain recombines TRBV3-1 (or the pseudogene TRBV3-2) with TRBJ1-6; 8 bases are a match to TRBD1. Germline V gene data show CDR1 as LGHDT and CDR2 as YNNKEL (reference sequence). The V segment lost 0 bases and the J segment 6 bases; nucleotides outside the gene matches: 4. The CDR3 is 16 amino acids. The CDR3 loop is CASSQEPGGSNSPLHF. The CDR3 nucleotides are TGTGCCAGCAGCCAAGAGCCAGGGGGCTCTAATTCACCCCTCCACTTT.

This clone was seen a handful of times. The chain is built from TRBV11-2 and TRBJ2-7; 7 bases are a match to TRBD2. Looked up from germline, CDR1 is SGHAT and CDR2 is FQNNGV. Trimming at V came to 3 bases and at J to 2 bases, leaving 7 bases not matched to a gene. The CDR3 has 15 amino acids. The CDR3 DNA is TGTGCCAGCAGCTTTGCTACTAGCGCTACCTACGAGCAGTACTTC. Translation: CASSFATSATYEQYF.

The gene calls are TRBV15 and TRBJ1-2; D is ambiguous. Germline-derived CDR1 and CDR2 are LNHNV and YYDKDF (reference sequence). V was pared by 0 bases and J by 0 bases, with 8 bases between. This CDR3 contains 15 residues. The CDR3 here is CATSRDRRSNYGYTF. In DNA, the CDR3 is TGTGCCACCAGCAGAGACAGGCGATCTAACTATGGCTACACCTTC.

This chain uses TRBV7-9 with TRBJ2-7; TRBD1 might be the D (6 bases). Trimming removed 7 bases from V and 5 bases from J, with 12 bases in between. Germline V gives CDR1 SEHNR, CDR2 FQNEAQ (reference sequence). The CDR3 loop spans 12 amino acids. Written as DNA, the CDR3 is TGTGCCAGCAACCTACAGGGAGACGAGCAGTACTTC. This codes for CASNLQGDEQYF.

In its sample, this clone was seen once. CDR3 sequence: CASLVVFGGCNQPQHF. CDR3 DNA sequence: TGTGCCAGCTTAGTTGTCTTCGGGGGTTGCAATCAGCCCCAGCATTTT. The rearrangement uses TRBV21-1 and TRBJ1-5. TRBV21-1 is termed a pseudogene. CDR3 length: 16 amino acids.

This rearrangement joins TRBV28 to TRBJ2-4; D might be TRBD1 (5 bases). This CDR3 has 17 amino acids. V lost 5 bases, J lost 0 bases, and 17 bases lay in between. Germline loops: CDR1 MDHEN, CDR2 SYDVKM. The CDR3 is CASSPTTDTLAKNIQYF. CDR3 bases: TGTGCCAGCAGTCCGACGACAGACACGCTAGCCAAAAACATTCAGTACTTC.

The CDR3 is CASSLASAGGYNEQFF. CDR3 coding DNA: TGTGCCAGCAGCTTAGCATCGGCGGGAGGATACAATGAGCAGTTCTTC. The chain employs TRBV7-8 and TRBJ2-1, with 8 bases that match TRBD2. The length of the CDR3 is 16 residues. Trimming took 0 bases from V and 4 from J; bases not matched to a gene: 5. The germline V gene encodes CDR1 SGHVS and CDR2 FQNEAQ.